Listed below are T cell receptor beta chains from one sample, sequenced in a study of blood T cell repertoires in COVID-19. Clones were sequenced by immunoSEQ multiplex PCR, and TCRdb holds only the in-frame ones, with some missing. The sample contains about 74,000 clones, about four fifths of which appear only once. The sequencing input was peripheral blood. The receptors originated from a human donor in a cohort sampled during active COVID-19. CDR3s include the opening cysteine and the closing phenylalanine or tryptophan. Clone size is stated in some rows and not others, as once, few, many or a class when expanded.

CATSDGTGGTETQYF . TRBJ2-5 TRBV24-1
CSVVRTANTEAFF once TRBJ1-1 TRBV29-1
CASNGELGDTIYF . TRBJ1-3 TRBV19
CASSFNDFNTDTQYF . TRBJ2-3 TRBV7-8
CASSKERGTDTQYF . TRBJ2-3 TRBV4-1
CASSLEPLAGGQVDTQYF . TRBJ2-3 TRBV7-2
CASGRQQNTEAFF . TRBJ1-1 TRBV14
CASSLDRVYGYTF few TRBJ1-2 TRBV5-1
CASTRTASGYEQYF few TRBJ2-7 TRBV2
CATQGGVTGQPQHF . TRBJ1-5 TRBV19
CASSPGVGRGSYNEQFF few TRBJ2-1 TRBV3-1/TRBV3-2
CASSEDRGYQPQHF . TRBJ1-5 TRBV2
CSVGETEGDYEQYF . TRBJ2-7 TRBV29-1
CASRGESYNEQFF . TRBJ2-1 TRBV19
CASSPGWGPGGNTIYF . TRBJ1-3 TRBV7-7
CASSPGGSTGELFF . TRBJ2-2 TRBV18
CASSKATYSYEQYF . TRBJ2-7 TRBV21-1
CASTSRRGEQFF few TRBJ2-1 TRBV3-1/TRBV3-2
CASSIRSGAYEQYF . TRBJ2-7 TRBV6-5
CASSESMGALYEQYF once TRBJ2-7 TRBV10-1
CASSSPRGGDYEQYF . TRBJ2-7 TRBV19
CASSLLADFNYEQYF . TRBJ2-7 TRBV7-6
CSVEFGTGGRETQYF once TRBJ2-5 TRBV29-1
CASTGLAGGIETQYF few TRBJ2-5 TRBV27
CASSYSRGDTEAFF . TRBJ1-1 TRBV6-5
CASSLGSVFHEQYF . TRBJ2-7 TRBV7-9
CASSEMQGELGGPGQPQHF . TRBJ1-5 TRBV2
CASRLQGSNEKLFF . TRBJ1-4 TRBV27
CASTDLDISGPLHF . TRBJ1-6 TRBV2
CASSRRGQQNTEAFF . TRBJ1-1 TRBV6-5
CASTPRLAGSEQFF once TRBJ2-1 TRBV6-5
CASSQGQANTGELFF . TRBJ2-2 TRBV5-1
CATSDPVRGLATDTQYF few TRBJ2-3 TRBV24-1
CASSFAGYEQYF . TRBJ2-7 TRBV12-3/TRBV12-4
CASSQGQGGAGYTF few TRBJ1-2 TRBV18
CASSLGPGEVYEQYF . TRBJ2-7 TRBV4-1
CASSLAGPSYEQYF . TRBJ2-7 TRBV6-2/TRBV6-3
CASSEGWGVAWETQYF . TRBJ2-5 TRBV6-1
CASSELQGNYGYTF . TRBJ1-2 TRBV10-1
CASSLREDPTGDLDQPQHF . TRBJ1-5 TRBV5-1
CASARERGYNEQFF once TRBJ2-1 TRBV27
CASSLSTQGSFSPLHF . TRBJ1-6 TRBV27
CASRTSGMSQTQYF . TRBJ2-5 TRBV28
CASSNAREGRNTIYF . TRBJ1-3 TRBV5-4
CASSHRTSGIGSYNEQFF once TRBJ2-1 TRBV7-9